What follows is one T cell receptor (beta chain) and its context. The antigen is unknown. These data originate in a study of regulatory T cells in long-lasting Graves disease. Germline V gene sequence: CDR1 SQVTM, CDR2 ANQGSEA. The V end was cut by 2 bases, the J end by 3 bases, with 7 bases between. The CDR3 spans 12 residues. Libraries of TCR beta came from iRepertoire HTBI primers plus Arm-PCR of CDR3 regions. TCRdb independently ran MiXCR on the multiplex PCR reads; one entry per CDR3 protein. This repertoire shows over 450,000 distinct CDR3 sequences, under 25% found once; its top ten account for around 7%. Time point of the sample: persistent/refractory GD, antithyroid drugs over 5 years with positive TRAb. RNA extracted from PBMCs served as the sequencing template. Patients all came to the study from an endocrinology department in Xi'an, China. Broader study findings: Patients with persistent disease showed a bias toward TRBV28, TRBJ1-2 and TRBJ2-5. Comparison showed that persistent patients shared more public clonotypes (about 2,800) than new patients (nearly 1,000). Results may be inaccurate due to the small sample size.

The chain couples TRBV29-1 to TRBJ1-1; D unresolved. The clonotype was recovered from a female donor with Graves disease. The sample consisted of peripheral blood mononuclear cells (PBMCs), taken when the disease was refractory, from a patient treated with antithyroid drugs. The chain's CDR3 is CSVERDDTEAFF. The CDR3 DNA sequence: TGCAGCGTTGAAAGGGATGACACTGAAGCTTTCTTT.